A selection of T cell receptor beta chains follows, all from one sample in a study of T cell responses to AZD1222 COVID-19 vaccine. Sequenced by immunoSEQ multiplex PCR; TCRdb stores in-frame clones only, minus some. Of about 140,000 clones detected, about 89% appear once; the ten largest clones hold roughly 7.5%. The source was peripheral blood, collected 28 days after the second dose of the MenACWY control vaccine. These receptors all come from an adult who received the MenACWY meningococcal vaccine as a control. The CDR3 runs from the conserved cysteine through the conserved F or W.

j_call: TRBJ1-3
v_call: TRBV10-3
cdr3_aa: CAITNLDRGGNTIYF

j_call: TRBJ1-1
v_call: TRBV11-2
cdr3_aa: CASSHGQGRAFF

j_call: TRBJ2-2
v_call: TRBV5-1
cdr3_aa: CASSEGVNTGELFF

j_call: TRBJ2-7
v_call: TRBV27
cdr3_aa: CASSLGQGAYGSYEQYF

j_call: TRBJ2-2
v_call: TRBV7-9
cdr3_aa: CASSLAGTSGSNTGELFF

j_call: TRBJ2-5
v_call: TRBV5-1
cdr3_aa: CASSPLAGVQETQYF

j_call: TRBJ1-4
v_call: TRBV7-8
cdr3_aa: CASSPGRVANEKLFF

j_call: TRBJ2-3
v_call: TRBV23-1
cdr3_aa: CASSQSRDRGKLRSDTQYF

j_call: TRBJ1-2
v_call: TRBV6-5
cdr3_aa: CASSYIRTGGAYGYTF

j_call: TRBJ2-7
v_call: TRBV19
cdr3_aa: CASSRQGWYEQYF

j_call: TRBJ1-2
v_call: TRBV10-3
cdr3_aa: CANRNMTGDGYTF

j_call: TRBJ2-7
v_call: TRBV29-1
cdr3_aa: CSVLFLMGYEQYF

j_call: TRBJ2-2
v_call: TRBV19
cdr3_aa: CASNLASGTGELFF

j_call: TRBJ2-7
v_call: TRBV6-2/TRBV6-3
cdr3_aa: CASSTPTGTTGEQYF

j_call: TRBJ2-7
v_call: TRBV5-4
cdr3_aa: CASSLRFSEQYF

j_call: TRBJ1-5
v_call: TRBV5-1
cdr3_aa: CASRPGQGDQPQHF

j_call: TRBJ2-1
v_call: TRBV11-2
cdr3_aa: CASSYPGQGDEQFF